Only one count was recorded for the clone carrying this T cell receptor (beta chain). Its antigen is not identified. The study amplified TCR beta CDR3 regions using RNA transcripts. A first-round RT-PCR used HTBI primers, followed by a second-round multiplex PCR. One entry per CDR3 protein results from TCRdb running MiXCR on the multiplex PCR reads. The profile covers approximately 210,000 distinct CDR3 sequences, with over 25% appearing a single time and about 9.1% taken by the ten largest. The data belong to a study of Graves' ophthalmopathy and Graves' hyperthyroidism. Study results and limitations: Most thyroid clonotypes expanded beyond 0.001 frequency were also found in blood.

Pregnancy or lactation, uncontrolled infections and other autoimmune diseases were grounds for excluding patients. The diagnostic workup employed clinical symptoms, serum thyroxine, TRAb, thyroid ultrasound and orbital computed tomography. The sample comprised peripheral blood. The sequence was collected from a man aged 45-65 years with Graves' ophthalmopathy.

The CDR3 spells CASSEWGDQETQYF. The CDR3 nucleotides are TGTGCCAGCAGTGAATGGGGCGACCAAGAGACCCAGTACTTC. The gene calls are TRBV6-1 and TRBJ2-5; TRBD1 is a possible D gene (5 bases). Germline CDR1 and CDR2: MNHNS and SASEGT. This CDR3 is built from 14 residues. The V and J ends lost 2 bases and 0 bases respectively, with 7 bases between them.